The sequence of this TCR beta chain was determined in a study of T cells in Graves' hyperthyroidism and ophthalmopathy. Findings and caveats of the study: Ophthalmopathy onset followed model prediction by a median approximately seven months. Ophthalmopathy was separated from stable hyperthyroidism by a 13 V-J model.

The CDR3 has 13 amino acids. V lost 4 bases and J lost 11, with 20 bases in between. Germline lookup yields CDR1 DFQATT and CDR2 SNEGSKA (reference sequence). This clonotype was detected only a few times. Its antigen is unknown. Uncontrolled infection, other autoimmune disease, pregnancy and lactation each barred patients from inclusion. The diagnoses drew upon clinical symptoms, serum thyroxine and TRAb, thyroid ultrasound and orbital computed tomography. TCR beta CDR3 regions were amplified from RNA. RT-PCR in the first round (using the HTBI primer set) targeted the TCR CDR3. MiXCR, run by TCRdb on the multiplex PCR reads, gives a single entry per CDR3 protein. The sample consists of 450,000 to 700,000 distinct CDR3 sequences, 46% of them appearing once.

This clonotype was obtained from an adult woman with Graves' disease, either hyperthyroidism or ophthalmopathy (not recorded which). Sequenced sample: peripheral blood or thyroid tissue (not recorded which). The chain is built from TRBV20-1 and TRBJ2-5; D possibly corresponds to TRBD2 (6 bases). The CDR3 sequence is CSAMEGLTDTQYF. The DNA of the CDR3 is TGCAGTGCTATGGAGGGACTCACAGATACGCAGTACTTC.